This T cell receptor (beta chain) is drawn from a study of human T cells and chemical hapten exposure. This clonotype was found many times. TCRdb independently ran MiXCR on the RACE reads; one entry per CDR3 protein. The table lists about 37,000 distinct CDR3 sequences, about 5.5% of them singletons. Germline lookup yields CDR1 SGHVS and CDR2 FNYEAQ. The CDR3 is 13 amino acids. V shed 4 bases and J shed 5 bases, with 8 bases lying between them. Time point noted: healthy volunteer bleed at 6 weeks. Unfractionated whole blood was the source from which total RNA was extracted. The origin of this receptor is a human donor in good health. Some clones in this sample may be carry-over from other donors' samples. The sample comprised whole blood. The chain recombines TRBV7-6 with TRBJ1-4, with no clear D. The CDR3 protein is CASSYSLNEKLFF. CDR3 DNA: TGTGCCAGCAGCTATTCCCTCAATGAAAAACTGTTTTTT.